The 21 T cell receptor beta chains given below trace back to one sample, sequenced in a study of cytomegalovirus exposure and HLA in healthy donors. A multiplex PCR was run with 60 Vbeta primers and 13 Jbeta primers. TCRdb keeps only in-frame clones here, not all; method: immunoSEQ multiplex PCR. This table has nearly 200,000 clones, roughly 80% appearing once. Input material: PBMCs. The receptors here all came from a woman aged 45-60 years in good health and CMV-seropositive.

On this clone: The same CDR3 also results from other DNA sequences found in this sample. V usage is TRBV7-9 and J usage is TRBJ2-7; D unclear. This CDR3 has 16 residues. The germline gives CDR1 SEHNR, CDR2 FQNEAQ (reference sequence). The V and J ends lost 1 base and 0 bases respectively, with 13 bases between them. The CDR3 sequence is CASSLGWRSSSYEQYF. In DNA, the CDR3 is TGTGCCAGCAGCTTAGGCTGGCGCTCTAGCTCCTACGAGCAGTACTTC. The full variable domain, completed using reference TRBV7-9 and TRBJ2-7, is DTGVSQNPRHKITKRGQNVTFRCDPISEHNRLYWYRQTLGQGPEFLTYFQNEAQLEKSRLLSDRFSAERPKGSFSTLEIQRTEQGDSAMYLCASSLGWRSSSYEQYFGPGTRLTVT.

The J gene is TRBJ2-2, the V gene TRBV6-5; no definite D call. Trimming stripped 4 bases from V and 5 bases from J, with 8 bases between. This CDR3 region has 13 residues. Per germline, CDR1 MNHEY and CDR2 SVGAGI. CDR3 DNA: TGTGCCAGCAGTTCCCTTGCGACCGGGGAGCTGTTTTTT. Encoded protein: CASSSLATGELFF.

The chain links TRBV27 to TRBJ2-5; 13 nucleotides align to TRBD2. The ends lost 5 bases at V and 5 bases at J; junction bases unmatched: 8. Germline assignment: CDR1 MNHEY and CDR2 SMNVEV (reference sequence). This CDR3 has 16 residues. The CDR3 nucleotides read TGTGCCAGCAGTCTCACTAGCGGGGGGGGGCGGGAGACCCAGTACTTC. It is translated as CASSLTSGGGRETQYF.

In regard to this clone: Within the sample, other DNA sequences also encode this same CDR3. The chain joins TRBV28 to TRBJ2-1; TRBD2 matches 7 bases. The CDR3 has 14 residues. Germline values: CDR1 MDHEN, CDR2 SYDVKM. V shed 6 bases, J shed 11 bases, and the junction held 13 bases outside the gene matches. CDR3 coding DNA: TGTGCCAGCAGAGGGTGGCGGAGCGGGGAAAAGCAGTTCTTC. Translating it yields CASRGWRSGEKQFF. The full variable domain, rest sourced from reference TRBV28 and TRBJ2-1, is DVKVTQSSRYLVKRTGEKVFLECVQDMDHENMFWYRQDPGLGLRLIYFSYDVKMKEKGDIPEGYSVSREKKERFSLILESASTNQTSMYLCASRGWRSGEKQFFGPGTRLTVL.

This chain connects TRBV28 to TRBJ1-5; 7 bases fit TRBD1. This CDR3 contains 17 residues. V dropped 1 base and J dropped 0; count of bases not matched to a gene: 6. Looked up from germline, CDR1 is MDHEN and CDR2 is SYDVKM. DNA for the CDR3: TGTGCCAGCAGTTTATACGGACAGGTGTATAGCAATCAGCCCCAGCATTTT. Amino acids: CASSLYGQVYSNQPQHF.

This clone has more than one count but fewer than ten. The chain couples TRBV7-7 to TRBJ2-1, with TRBD1 matching 11 bases. CDR1 SSHAT and CDR2 FNYEAQ come from the germline V gene (reference sequence). Losses at the gene ends were 5 bases for V and 4 bases for J; bases not matched to a gene: 7. The CDR3 is made up of 16 amino acids. The CDR3: CASSPMGQGGYNEQFF. The CDR3 DNA reads as TGTGCCAGCAGCCCTATGGGACAGGGGGGATACAATGAGCAGTTCTTC.

The V call is TRBV5-1, the J call TRBJ1-2, with TRBD1 matching 8 bases. With V trimmed by 4 bases and J by 4 bases, 6 bases remained unmatched. The length of the CDR3 is 14 residues. The germline CDR1 and CDR2 sequences are SGHRS and YFSETQ. The CDR3 sequence is CASSADRAFYGYTF. CDR3 nucleotides: TGCGCCAGCAGCGCGGACAGGGCCTTCTATGGCTACACCTTC.

The chain employs TRBV11-3 and TRBJ2-1; 7 positions agree with TRBD2. This CDR3 spans 16 amino acids. The germline V gene encodes CDR1 SGHNT and CDR2 YENEEA. The V gene end was trimmed by 0 bases and the J gene end by 7 bases; junction bases not matched to a gene: 9. The CDR3 reads CASSLERGGSSNEQFF. CDR3 DNA: TGTGCCAGCAGCTTAGAACGGGGCGGGAGCTCAAATGAGCAGTTCTTC.

The chain uses TRBV15 and TRBJ2-3; unclear D gene. V was pared by 0 bases and J by 2 bases, with 12 bases between. CDR1 and CDR2 (germline): LNHNV, YYDKDF (reference sequence). The CDR3 totals 16 residues. The CDR3 here is CATSRETTFPTDTQYF. Here the CDR3 DNA reads TGTGCCACCAGCAGAGAAACCACATTCCCCACAGATACGCAGTATTTT.

V gene TRBV7-9 combines with J gene TRBJ2-3, with 9 nucleotides matching TRBD1. This CDR3 spans 17 amino acids. Losses at the gene ends were 5 bases for V and 6 bases for J; bases not matched to a gene: 15. Per germline, CDR1 SEHNR and CDR2 FQNEAQ (reference sequence). CDR3 sequence reads: CASSPFIRDREGDTQYF. The CDR3, as DNA: TGTGCCAGCAGCCCGTTCATTCGGGACAGGGAAGGCGATACGCAGTATTTT.

The chain recombines TRBV19 with TRBJ2-2; 7 bases map to TRBD2. Germline values: CDR1 LNHDA, CDR2 SQIVND (reference sequence). The length of the CDR3 is 15 residues. V lost 3 bases, J lost 3 bases, and 4 bases stayed unmatched. Written as DNA, the CDR3 is TGTGCCAGTAGTATTGAGGCGGGAGACACCGGGGAGCTGTTTTTT. Its protein is CASSIEAGDTGELFF.

The rearrangement joins TRBV28 to TRBJ2-7, with D maybe TRBD1 (7 bases). Germline values: CDR1 MDHEN, CDR2 SYDVKM. This CDR3 is 15 amino acids long. V shed 5 bases and J shed 4 bases, with 18 bases lying between them. Written as DNA, the CDR3 is TGTGCCAGCAGTGCCGGACAGGAGGGCGATTACGAGCAGTACTTC. Translated, it gives CASSAGQEGDYEQYF.

This rearrangement joins TRBV5-1 to TRBJ2-2, with TRBD2 matching over 9 bases. CDR1 is SGHRS, CDR2 YFSETQ, per germline. V dropped 2 bases and J dropped 4; count of bases not matched to a gene: 6. This CDR3 is built from 16 residues. This CDR3 is CASSLLAGEVTGELFF. The CDR3 DNA reads TGCGCCAGCAGCTTATTAGCGGGGGAGGTCACCGGGGAGCTGTTTTTT.

The V call is TRBV11-2, the J call TRBJ2-5; TRBD2 aligns across 11 bases. With the DNA end fitting TRBJ2-7 better, the J assignment may be wrong. The CDR3 spans 16 residues. CDR1 is SGHAT and CDR2 is FQNNGV in the germline V gene. This chain's CDR3 is CASSPTVLAGVSEQYF. The DNA of the CDR3 is TGTGCCAGCAGCCCAACGGTACTAGCGGGAGTCTCCGAGCAGTACTTC.

This rearrangement joins TRBV5-6 to TRBJ1-1, with TRBD1 matching over 10 bases. The CDR3 runs to 18 residues. V shed 6 bases, J shed 2 bases, and the junction held 16 bases outside the gene matches. Germline CDR1 and CDR2: SGHDT and YYEEEE. The CDR3 DNA reads as TGTGCCAGCACCCCGGGACAGGGGACCCTAAACGGCAACACTGAAGCTTTCTTT. It specifies CASTPGQGTLNGNTEAFF. Filled out from reference TRBV5-6 and TRBJ1-1, the complete variable domain reads DAGVTQSPTHLIKTRGQQVTLRCSPKSGHDTVSWYQQALGQGPQFIFQYYEEEERQRGNFPDRFSGHQFPNYSSELNVNALLLGDSALYLCASTPGQGTLNGNTEAFFGQGTRLTVV.

The chain combines TRBV5-1 with TRBJ2-1; 15 positions agree with TRBD2. Germline CDR1 reads SGHRS; CDR2 reads YFSETQ. CDR3 length: 16 amino acids. V was clipped by 0 bases and J by 9 bases; unmatched bases: 4. CDR3 bases: TGCGCCAGCAGCTTGGTTGGGGGACTAGCGGGAGGTGAGCAGTTCTTC. This translates into CASSLVGGLAGGEQFF.

V is TRBV27 and J is TRBJ2-7; D is possibly TRBD1 (5 bases). The ends were cut back, 3 bases at V and 3 bases at J, with 12 bases in the middle. Germline CDR1 reads MNHEY; CDR2 reads SMNVEV (reference sequence). CDR3 length: 14 residues. CDR3 DNA: TGTGCCAGCAGTTTGACGACAGCTAGCTACGAGCAGTACTTC. As protein: CASSLTTASYEQYF.

CDR3 region: CASSRSGNQETQYF. The CDR3 nucleotides read TGTGCCAGCAGCCGTAGCGGGAATCAAGAGACCCAGTACTTC. The V gene is TRBV7-2, the J gene TRBJ2-5, with 8 bases identical to TRBD2. The CDR3 has 14 amino acids. Germline CDR1 is SGHTA and CDR2 is FQGNSA. J lost 2 bases, V lost 5 bases, and 4 bases had no gene match.

The chain links TRBV6-5 to TRBJ2-1; D gene uncertain. The CDR3 spans 14 residues. The V end was cut by 0 bases, the J end by 3 bases, with 6 bases between. Germline loops: CDR1 MNHEY, CDR2 SVGAGI. The CDR3 bases are TGTGCCAGCAGTTACTCGAGGTACTACAATGAGCAGTTCTTC. Translating gives CASSYSRYYNEQFF.

V usage is TRBV11-3 and J usage is TRBJ2-3; D is unclear. The V end was cut by 1 base, the J end by 2 bases, with 16 bases between. This CDR3 has 17 residues. Per germline, CDR1 SGHNT and CDR2 YENEEA. The CDR3 sequence: CASSLGVGRKYTDTQYF. The CDR3 DNA reads as TGTGCCAGCAGCTTAGGGGTCGGCAGGAAGTACACAGATACGCAGTATTTT.

The rearrangement links TRBV11-2 to TRBJ2-2; D might be TRBD1 (5 bases). V was cut by 3 bases and J by 6 bases, with 8 bases left in between. This CDR3 comprises 13 residues. Germline V gene data show CDR1 as SGHAT and CDR2 as FQNNGV. As DNA, the CDR3 is TGTGCCAGCAGCTTCAGGGTCGCCGGGGAGCTGTTTTTT. Protein: CASSFRVAGELFF.